These 27 T cell receptor beta chains were sequenced from one sample in a study of Graves' ophthalmopathy and Graves' hyperthyroidism. The TCR beta CDR3 regions underwent amplification from RNA transcripts. Following a first-round RT-PCR that used HTBI primers, a second-round multiplex PCR was carried out. TCRdb analysed the multiplex PCR reads with MiXCR anew, one entry per CDR3 protein. The data show 52,000 or so distinct CDR3 sequences, approximately 45% seen once. The sample comprised peripheral blood. These TCRs come from an adult woman with Graves' ophthalmopathy.

This clonotype was counted many times. The chain couples TRBV6-1 to TRBJ1-5; D may be TRBD1 (6 bases). This CDR3 has 17 residues. Germline CDR1 and CDR2: MNHNS and SASEGT. Between the trimmed V and J ends, which lost 3 bases and 2 bases, there was a span of 17 bases. This CDR3 is CASSDNRVIVGNQPQHF. The CDR3 coding sequence is TGTGCCAGCAGTGACAACAGGGTCATAGTGGGCAATCAGCCCCAGCATTTT.

This clonotype was counted many times. The V and J genes are TRBV5-8 and TRBJ1-1; D not resolved. The germline CDR1 and CDR2 sequences are SGHTS and YDEGEE. The CDR3 covers 17 residues. The V end lost 1 base, the J end lost 4 bases, and 20 bases lay between the germline ends. The CDR3 sequence is CASSLSPPEGLGTEAFF. CDR3 DNA sequence: TGTGCCAGCAGCTTGTCCCCCCCAGAAGGCTTGGGCACTGAAGCTTTCTTT.

About this clonotype itself: The junction departs from the called germline gene at one end, perhaps through a read error. In DNA form, the CDR3 reads TGTGCCAGCAACCAAAACACAGATACGCGGTATTTT. Translation: CASNQNTDTRYF. The chain links TRBV14 to TRBJ2-3; D call uncertain. CDR3 length equals 12 residues. CDR1 and CDR2 from the germline V gene are SGHDN and FVKESK. The whole variable domain, filled in from reference TRBV14 and TRBJ2-3, reads EAGVTQFPSHSVIEKGQTVTLRCDPISGHDNLYWYRRVMGKEIKFLLHFVKESKQDESGMPNNRFLAERTGGTYSTLKVQPAELEDSGVYFCASNQNTDTRYFGPGTRLTVL.

This clonotype was detected only a few times. V gene TRBV18 combines with J gene TRBJ1-4; 10 bases line up with TRBD1. CDR1 and CDR2 from the germline V gene are KGHSH and LQKENI. The ends lost 3 bases at V and 11 bases at J; junction bases unmatched: 6. The CDR3 length is 14 residues. CDR3 bases: TGTGCCAGCTCACCCGGGACAGGGGAGGCGAAACTGTTTTTT. It codes for CASSPGTGEAKLFF.

The chain recombines TRBV2 with TRBJ1-1; D possibly corresponds to TRBD1 (6 bases). Trimming took 3 bases from V and 6 from J, leaving 14 bases between them. The length of the CDR3 is 14 residues. Germline CDR1 and CDR2: SNHLY and FYNNEI. Here the CDR3 DNA reads TGTGCCAGCAGTGATGGGGGCCGTGAGGCTGAAGCTTTCTTT. This codes for CASSDGGREAEAFF.

This clonotype was found many times. The chain couples TRBV9 to TRBJ2-1; TRBD2 matches 9 bases. The V segment lost 3 bases and the J segment 0 bases; nucleotides outside the gene matches: 1. Germline CDR1 reads SGDLS; CDR2 reads YYNGEE. This CDR3 spans 15 amino acids. CDR3 nucleotides: TGTGCCAGCAGCGCTAGCGGGACCTCCTACAATGAGCAGTTCTTC. Translated: CASSASGTSYNEQFF.

The V call is TRBV20-1, the J call TRBJ2-2; TRBD2 matches at 7 bases. Looked up from germline, CDR1 is DFQATT and CDR2 is SNEGSKA (reference sequence). The V segment lost 5 bases and the J segment 9 bases; nucleotides outside the gene matches: 9. The CDR3 spans 13 residues. The chain's CDR3 is CSAGDYRARELFF. The CDR3 nucleotides read TGCAGTGCTGGGGACTATCGCGCCAGGGAGCTGTTTTTT.

The chain uses TRBV7-2 and TRBJ2-7; D uncertain. This CDR3 is 15 amino acids long. Per the germline V gene, CDR1 is SGHTA and CDR2 is FQGNSA. Trimming took 0 bases from V and 0 from J, leaving 9 bases between them. CDR3 loop: CASSLAGTSSYEQYF. CDR3 coding DNA: TGTGCCAGCAGCTTAGCGGGAACCAGCTCCTACGAGCAGTACTTC.

This clonotype was observed many times. The chain links TRBV24-1 to TRBJ2-1; 8 bases align to TRBD2. This CDR3 contains 17 residues. The trim removed 3 bases at V and 2 bases at J, leaving 8 bases unmatched. Germline V gene sequence: CDR1 KGHDR, CDR2 SFDVKD. For the CDR3, the DNA is TGTGCCACCAGTGATCGGGTAGCGGGGTTCGCCTACAATGAGCAGTTCTTC. The encoded protein is CATSDRVAGFAYNEQFF.

This clonotype is medium-sized within its sample. The gene calls are TRBV29-1 and TRBJ2-3; TRBD1 is a possible D gene (5 bases). The CDR3 is made up of 14 amino acids. The V gene's germline CDR1 is SQVTM and CDR2 ANQGSEA. V was cut by 3 bases and J by 3 bases, with 13 bases left in between. This CDR3 reads CSVDKRGRTDTQYF. The CDR3 DNA reads as TGCAGCGTTGATAAAAGGGGCAGGACAGATACGCAGTATTTT.

This clonotype was observed many times. The genes are TRBV4-2 and TRBJ2-2; D ambiguous. The CDR3 has 14 amino acids. Germline V gives CDR1 LGHNA, CDR2 YNFKEQ. The V end lost 4 bases, the J end lost 0 bases, and 6 bases lay between the germline ends. CDR3 region: CASSLSPNTGELFF. The CDR3 bases are TGTGCCAGCAGCCTCAGCCCGAACACCGGGGAGCTGTTTTTT.

The genes are TRBV7-9 and TRBJ2-1; D remains ambiguous. The CDR3 consists of 12 residues. The germline V and J ends were trimmed by 2 bases and 7 bases, with 6 bases remaining between them. Germline values: CDR1 SEHNR, CDR2 FQNEAQ (reference sequence). The CDR3 loop reads CASSLHGNEQFF. CDR3 nucleotides: TGTGCCAGCAGCTTACATGGGAATGAGCAGTTCTTC.

This clonotype was seen ten or more times. The gene calls are TRBV20-1 and TRBJ2-2, with TRBD1 as a possible D gene (6 bases). Per the germline V gene, CDR1 is DFQATT and CDR2 is SNEGSKA (reference sequence). The CDR3 consists of 14 residues. Deletions cut 3 bases from V and 4 bases from J, with 12 bases between. CDR3 nucleotides: TGCAGTGCTAGGAAGGGGGTCCTCACCGGGGAGCTGTTTTTT. Translation gives CSARKGVLTGELFF.

The chain couples TRBV7-2 to TRBJ2-3, with TRBD2 matching 12 bases. Germline V lookup: CDR1 SGHTA, CDR2 FQGNSA. The CDR3 runs 16 residues. Trimming took 1 base from V and 7 from J; bases not matched to a gene: 6. The CDR3 here is CASSLVTSGSSYTQYF. DNA of the CDR3: TGTGCCAGCAGCTTAGTGACTAGCGGGAGTTCGTATACGCAGTATTTT.

This sequence joins TRBV15 and TRBJ1-1; maybe TRBD1 (6 bases). CDR3 length: 14 amino acids. The germline V gene encodes CDR1 LNHNV and CDR2 YYDKDF (reference sequence). Between the trimmed V and J ends, which lost 5 bases and 2 bases, there was a span of 12 bases. CDR3 sequence: CATSGDILNTEAFF. The CDR3 region has the DNA TGTGCCACCAGCGGGGACATTTTAAACACTGAAGCTTTCTTT.

This clonotype was detected only once. The conserved final phenylalanine or tryptophan is absent from the CDR3, which likely points to a read error. Because the CDR3's place on the DNA is in doubt, the DNA is left out and the CDR3 is given as listed by TCRdb. The chain links TRBV4-3 to TRBJ1-1. CDR1 is LGHNA, CDR2 YSLEER, per germline. The CDR3 extends over 8 residues, inclusive of both ends. The chain's CDR3 is CASSQDSR.

In its sample, this clonotype was seen many times. J is TRBJ2-1 and V is TRBV28; tentatively, D is TRBD2 (6 bases). This CDR3 has 13 amino acids. The ends were cut back, 8 bases at V and 0 bases at J, with 8 bases in the middle. Germline V gene data show CDR1 as MDHEN and CDR2 as SYDVKM. The chain's CDR3 is CASHGSSYNEQFF. The CDR3 DNA reads as TGTGCCAGCCACGGGAGCTCCTACAATGAGCAGTTCTTC.

This clonotype is labeled medium-sized. This chain links TRBV20-1 with TRBJ1-5; D unclear. The germline V and J ends were trimmed by 2 bases and 1 base, with 6 bases remaining between them. CDR1 is DFQATT and CDR2 is SNEGSKA in the germline V gene (reference sequence). This CDR3 has 13 amino acids. This CDR3 reads CSARSQSNQPQHF. In DNA form, the CDR3 reads TGCAGTGCTAGATCTCAGAGCAATCAGCCCCAGCATTTT.

By share of the sample, this clonotype is medium-sized. This rearrangement joins TRBV19 to TRBJ1-2; D gene uncertain. The CDR3 extends over 12 amino acids. Trimming removed 5 bases from V and 4 bases from J, with 8 bases in between. Germline loops: CDR1 LNHDA, CDR2 SQIVND (reference sequence). CDR3: CASSEYSYGYTF. As DNA, the CDR3 is TGTGCCAGTAGTGAATACAGCTATGGCTACACCTTC.

This clonotype was seen once. This chain joins TRBV20-1 and TRBJ2-5, with 11 bases matching TRBD2. The CDR3 consists of 15 residues. Germline lookup yields CDR1 DFQATT and CDR2 SNEGSKA (reference sequence). V gave up 6 bases and J gave up 3 bases; unmatched junction bases: 9. The CDR3 region has the DNA TGCAGTGCGATTGGACTAGCGGGCGGTAAAGAGACCCAGTACTTC. This encodes CSAIGLAGGKETQYF.

This clonotype was detected ten times or more. J is TRBJ2-1 and V is TRBV5-1, with D unclear. The V gene's germline CDR1 is SGHRS and CDR2 YFSETQ. The germline V and J ends were trimmed by 4 bases and 3 bases, with 14 bases remaining between them. This CDR3 is 15 amino acids long. The CDR3 loop is CASSPRKTNYNEQFF. As DNA, the CDR3 is TGCGCCAGCAGCCCTAGGAAGACAAACTACAATGAGCAGTTCTTC.

J is TRBJ2-3 and V is TRBV19; TRBD2 matches at 7 bases. Germline CDR1 is LNHDA and CDR2 is SQIVND (reference sequence). The CDR3 sequence is 15 residues long. V dropped 10 bases and J dropped 5; count of bases not matched to a gene: 15. The CDR3 is CATTLAASGIDTQYF. The CDR3 bases are TGTGCCACCACCCTTGCGGCTAGCGGAATAGATACGCAGTATTTT.

This clonotype was seen many times. This chain connects TRBV28 to TRBJ1-5; D is unresolved. The CDR3 has 12 amino acids. Germline-derived CDR1 and CDR2 are MDHEN and SYDVKM. V dropped 2 bases and J dropped 3 bases, with 2 bases sitting between them. CDR3: CASSLINQPQHF. Here the CDR3 DNA reads TGTGCCAGCAGTTTAATCAATCAGCCCCAGCATTTT.

The rearrangement joins TRBV2 to TRBJ2-2; TRBD1 might be the D (5 bases). Deletions cut 6 bases from V and 1 base from J, with 9 bases between. The CDR3 contains 14 residues. CDR1 is SNHLY and CDR2 is FYNNEI in the germline V gene. CDR3 protein: CASRARENTGELFF. The CDR3 region has the DNA TGTGCCAGCAGGGCCAGGGAGAACACCGGGGAGCTGTTTTTT. The complete variable domain, with remaining parts taken from reference TRBV2 and TRBJ2-2, reads EPEVTQTPSHQVTQMGQEVILRCVPISNHLYFYWYRQILGQKVEFLVSFYNNEISEKSEIFDDQFSVERPDGSNFTLKIRSTKLEDSAMYFCASRARENTGELFFGEGSRLTVL.

The count of this clonotype is one. This rearrangement joins TRBV2 to TRBJ2-5; 11 bases are shared with TRBD1. This CDR3 has 15 residues. The V and J ends lost 5 bases and 3 bases, in that order; junction bases with no gene match: 5. The germline gives CDR1 SNHLY, CDR2 FYNNEI. CDR3 loop: CASSRDRGGEETQYF. The CDR3 DNA follows: TGTGCCAGCAGTAGGGACAGGGGGGGGGAAGAGACCCAGTACTTC.

The rearrangement joins TRBV6-6 to TRBJ2-7; 9 positions agree with TRBD2. The V gene end was trimmed by 7 bases and the J gene end by 6 bases; junction bases not matched to a gene: 10. This CDR3 contains 14 residues. The germline V gene encodes CDR1 MNHNY and CDR2 SVGAGI (reference sequence). CDR3 loop: CASKIAGAPGEQYF. In DNA form, the CDR3 reads TGTGCCAGCAAAATAGCGGGAGCTCCGGGCGAGCAGTACTTC.

In the case of this clonotype: The conserved final phenylalanine or tryptophan is absent from the CDR3, which likely points to a read error. The chain joins TRBV5-1 to TRBJ2-3; TRBD1 is a possible D gene (5 bases). Germline V CDR1 and CDR2: SGHRS, YFSETQ. This CDR3 region has 13 residues. Trimming removed 1 base from V and 4 bases from J, with 7 bases in between. In DNA, the CDR3 is TGCGCCAGCAGCTTGACAGGCCCAGATACGCAGTATGTT. Translation: CASSLTGPDTQYV.